This T cell receptor (beta chain) was recovered during a study of T cell clonotyping in hematopoietic cell transplantation. In its sample, this clone was seen a few times. Its target is not known. Per germline, CDR1 DFQATT and CDR2 SNEGSKA (reference sequence). Trimming stripped 6 bases from V and 7 bases from J, with 10 bases between. The CDR3 is 10 amino acids. Here immunoSEQ multiplex PCR was the method, and the copy in TCRdb shows in-frame clones only, minus some. The table records approximately 12,000 clones, approximately 70% of them present only once. Findings and limits, study-wide: Recipient TCR diversity dropped after transplant; expanded clonotypes rose from day 30 to 180.

V and J are TRBV20-1 and TRBJ2-7; D might be TRBD1 or TRBD2, each matching 6 bases. This receptor was obtained from a male patient aged 60-70 years who had an allogeneic stem cell transplant from an unrelated donor, so the T cells may come from the graft donor. Some clones in this sample may be carry-over from other donors' samples. The sample consisted of peripheral blood mononuclear cells, taken 180 days after allogeneic stem cell transplant. CDR3 nucleotide sequence: TGCAGTGCGTGGAGGGGGGAGCAGTACTTC. The encoded protein is CSAWRGEQYF.